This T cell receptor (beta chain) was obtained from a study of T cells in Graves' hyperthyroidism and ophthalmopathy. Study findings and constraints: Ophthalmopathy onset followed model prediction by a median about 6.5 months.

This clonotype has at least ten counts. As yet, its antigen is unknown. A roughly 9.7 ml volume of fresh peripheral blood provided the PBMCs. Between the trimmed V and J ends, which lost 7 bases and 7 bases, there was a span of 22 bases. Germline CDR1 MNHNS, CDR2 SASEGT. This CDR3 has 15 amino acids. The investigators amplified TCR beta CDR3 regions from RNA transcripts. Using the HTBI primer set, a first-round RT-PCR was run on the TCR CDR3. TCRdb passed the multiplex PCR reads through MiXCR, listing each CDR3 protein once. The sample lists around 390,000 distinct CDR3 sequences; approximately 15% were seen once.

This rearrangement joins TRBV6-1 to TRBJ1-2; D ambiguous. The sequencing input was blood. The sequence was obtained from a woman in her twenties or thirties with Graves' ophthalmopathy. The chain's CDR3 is CASTLNSLGYGGYTF. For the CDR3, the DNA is TGTGCCAGCACACTGAACAGTCTGGGGTATGGTGGCTACACCTTC.